The clone carrying this TCR beta chain came up once. Clones were read by immunoSEQ multiplex PCR, and TCRdb kept only the in-frame ones, dropping some. Among tens of thousands of clones, over 80% were seen once, and the ten largest hold 9.5% to 15%. Sampled blood was obtained at baseline, cycle 4 day 1, and cycle 7 day 1. The CDR3 is made up of 19 amino acids. Trimming removed 0 bases from V and 6 bases from J; junction bases left unmatched: 12. Per the germline V gene, CDR1 is LGHNA and CDR2 is YSLEER. These data originate in a study of OX40 agonist ivuxolimab in advanced cancers. The genes are TRBV4-3 and TRBJ1-4, with 11 nucleotides matching TRBD1. This TCR derives from an adult with an advanced solid tumor such as melanoma, head and neck, liver or kidney cancer. This specimen consisted of CD4+ or CD8+ T cells sorted from blood, obtained in a trial of the OX40 agonist ivuxolimab. The CDR3 DNA follows: TGCGCCAGCAGCCAAGATTGGACAGGGGGCGCACGCATATATGAAAAACTGTTTTTT. It encodes CASSQDWTGGARIYEKLFF.